This T cell receptor beta chain was obtained from a study of CD8 T cells in Susac syndrome. The germline V and J ends were trimmed by 0 bases and 9 bases, with 7 bases remaining between them. Germline loops: CDR1 SGHDT, CDR2 YYEEEE. The CDR3 extends over 12 amino acids. An input of roughly 0.5 to 1 ug of RNA was subjected to reverse transcription using random hexamers. MiXCR was run by TCRdb on the immunoSEQ multiplex PCR reads, yielding one entry per CDR3 protein. The repertoire holds more than 130,000 distinct CDR3 sequences, with about 93% as singletons. Sequenced sample: CD8+ T cells from PBMCs. The TCR was taken from a human donor in good health. This chain joins TRBV5-6 and TRBJ1-5; tentative D call: TRBD1 (5 bases). The CDR3 DNA reads TGTGCCAGCAGCTTGGAGAGGGGGCCCCAGCATTTT. Translated, it gives CASSLERGPQHF.